This entry concerns a single TCR beta chain. The target antigen is unknown. The entry originates in a study of shared clonotypes between healthy human individuals. Study-wide points: Investigators collected only blood, and repertoires in tissues likely differ.

The CDR3 is 16 amino acids. The V gene lost 2 bases and the J gene lost 0 bases, with 12 bases spanning the gap. Germline loops: CDR1 SGHRS, CDR2 YFSETQ. Replicate PCRs from sorted subsets contained 200 ng DNA, which is around 29,000 T cell genomes. Clones were sequenced by immunoSEQ multiplex PCR, and TCRdb holds only the in-frame ones, with some missing. The sample lists approximately 640,000 clones, about 78% occurring once. Splitting the CD4+ cells yielded a CD45RA+ naive subset and a CD45RA-negative memory subset. The chain is built from TRBV5-1 and TRBJ2-1; no clear D gene. This TCR was sampled from a woman in her 30s in good health. The sample taken for sequencing was memory CD4+ T cells sorted from blood. Stated subset: CD45RA-negative fraction. CDR3 residues: CASSLSGPSSYNEQFF. CDR3 sequence (DNA): TGCGCCAGCAGCTTATCGGGTCCGAGCTCCTACAATGAGCAGTTCTTC.